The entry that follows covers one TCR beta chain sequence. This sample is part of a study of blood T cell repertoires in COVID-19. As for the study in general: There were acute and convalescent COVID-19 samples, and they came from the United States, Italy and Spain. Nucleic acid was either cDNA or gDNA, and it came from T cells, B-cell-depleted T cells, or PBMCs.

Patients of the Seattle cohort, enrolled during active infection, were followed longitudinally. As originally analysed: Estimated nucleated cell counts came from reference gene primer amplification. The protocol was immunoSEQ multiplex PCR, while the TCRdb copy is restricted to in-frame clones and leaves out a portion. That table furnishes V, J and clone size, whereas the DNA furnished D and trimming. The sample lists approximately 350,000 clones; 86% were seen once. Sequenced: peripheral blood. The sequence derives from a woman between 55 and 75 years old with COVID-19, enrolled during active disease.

CDR3 loop: CASSAGQGEVGGYTF. The CDR3 nucleotides read TGTGCCAGCAGCGCCGGACAGGGGGAGGTCGGTGGCTACACCTTC. The chain uses TRBV2 and TRBJ1-2; 10 bases are shared with TRBD1. V dropped 6 bases and J dropped 7; count of bases not matched to a gene: 11. CDR3 length equals 15 residues. The germline CDR1 and CDR2 sequences are SNHLY and FYNNEI.